The entry below gives a single TCR beta chain sequence along with its context. Its specificity is not known. The V end was cut by 6 bases, the J end by 5 bases, with 9 bases between. This CDR3 contains 13 residues. Germline V gives CDR1 SGDLS, CDR2 YYNGEE. Using immunoSEQ multiplex PCR, the repertoire was profiled, and TCRdb retains in-frame clones only, with some absent. The table includes 45,000 to 60,000 clones, roughly 80% detected once. Input was about 616 ng to 6,500 ng of genomic DNA from tumor or blood. The data stem from a study of T cells in tumors after PD-1 blockade. Across the whole study: No patient had prior checkpoint blockade, systemic immunosuppression, or radiotherapy within 4 weeks. Some patients also took daily vismodegib 150 mg during anti-PD-1 treatment.

Findings of the study overall: Blood contained approximately 41% of the tumor's TCR clonotypes.

This TCR was sampled from a human donor with basal cell carcinoma. The chain combines TRBV9 with TRBJ1-6, with D unresolved. The material sequenced was PBMCs, taken before anti-PD-1 treatment. The CDR3 DNA follows: TGTGCCAGCAACCGATTCGATAATTCACCCCTCCACTTT. Residues: CASNRFDNSPLHF.